The 26 T cell receptor beta chains below all came from one sample that was sequenced in a study of blood T cell repertoires in COVID-19. Produced via immunoSEQ multiplex PCR; TCRdb's table is partial and in-frame only. The data show around 130,000 clones, approximately 87% seen once. What was sequenced was peripheral blood. The receptors originated from a man in his sixties or seventies with active COVID-19.

This rearrangement joins TRBV6-5 to TRBJ1-5, with D possibly TRBD1 on 6 matching bases. V shed 5 bases and J shed 2 bases, with 13 bases lying between them. Germline CDR1 MNHEY, CDR2 SVGAGI. The CDR3 is 15 amino acids. The CDR3 nucleotides are TGTGCCAGCAGTCCGGACAGAACCCGCAATCAGCCCCAGCATTTT. Translated, it gives CASSPDRTRNQPQHF.

The chain recombines TRBV5-1 with TRBJ2-5; 7 positions match TRBD1. The ends lost 7 bases at V and 5 bases at J; junction bases unmatched: 5. Germline values: CDR1 SGHRS, CDR2 YFSETQ. The CDR3 is made up of 12 amino acids. CDR3 in amino acids: CASSSRGETQYF. The CDR3 DNA follows: TGCGCCAGCTCTAGCAGGGGGGAGACCCAGTACTTC.

The chain has TRBV24-1 and TRBJ2-3, with a tentative D call TRBD1 (6 bases). CDR3 length: 16 residues. Trimming took off 9 bases at V and 1 base at J, with 19 bases between the two ends. Germline V lookup: CDR1 KGHDR, CDR2 SFDVKD. The CDR3 coding sequence is TGTGCCACCGCCATGAACACAGGGTCAGGCACAGATACGCAGTATTTT. This translates into CATAMNTGSGTDTQYF.

This chain links TRBV28 with TRBJ1-1, with 9 bases aligning to TRBD1. The CDR3 extends over 18 amino acids. The J segment lost 3 bases and the V segment lost 6 bases, leaving 17 bases of the junction unmatched. The V gene's germline CDR1 is MDHEN and CDR2 SYDVKM. In DNA, the CDR3 is TGTGCCAGCAGGCCCCACGGGACAGGGCTCACCGGTGACACTGAAGCTTTCTTT. Amino acids: CASRPHGTGLTGDTEAFF.

Only one count was recorded for this clone. This chain uses TRBV12-5 with TRBJ1-2, with TRBD1 identical over 7 bases. Trimming removed 2 bases from V and 9 bases from J; junction bases left unmatched: 15. Germline CDR1 is LGHNT and CDR2 is FRNRAP. There are 16 residues in the CDR3. CDR3 in amino acids: CASGLPGITGVASYTF. The CDR3 DNA is TGTGCTAGTGGTTTGCCCGGAATTACAGGGGTGGCGAGCTACACCTTC.

V and J are TRBV27 and TRBJ2-5; 8 nucleotides agree with TRBD1. The V gene end was trimmed by 4 bases and the J gene end by 2 bases; junction bases not matched to a gene: 6. CDR1 is MNHEY and CDR2 is SMNVEV in the germline V gene (reference sequence). The CDR3 covers 15 residues. In DNA, the CDR3 is TGTGCCAGCAGTTGGACAGGGATGATTCAAGAGACCCAGTACTTC. It yields the protein CASSWTGMIQETQYF.

This clone has more than one count but fewer than ten. The V and J genes are TRBV27 and TRBJ2-3; D gene unclear. This CDR3 contains 14 residues. Germline V gives CDR1 MNHEY, CDR2 SMNVEV (reference sequence). Trimming removed 3 bases at V and 2 bases at J, with 9 bases between. CDR3 sequence (DNA): TGTGCCAGCAGTTTGACACCCACCACAGATACGCAGTATTTT. Translated, it gives CASSLTPTTDTQYF.

The chain links TRBV7-3 to TRBJ2-7, with a tentative D call TRBD1 (5 bases). In germline, CDR1 is SGHTA, CDR2 FQGTGA. Trimming removed 1 base from V and 4 bases from J, with 8 bases in between. The CDR3 contains 13 residues. For the CDR3, the DNA is TGTGCCAGCAGCTTAAATGCAGGGTACGAGCAGTACTTC. Protein: CASSLNAGYEQYF.

This chain joins TRBV5-1 and TRBJ2-2; TRBD2 aligns across 12 bases. The CDR3 contains 18 residues. CDR1 SGHRS and CDR2 YFSETQ come from the germline V gene. J gave up 0 bases and V 1 base, and 4 bases lay outside the gene matches. CDR3 sequence (DNA): TGCGCCAGCAGCTTGATGCCTAGCGGGGGGGCGAACACCGGGGAGCTGTTTTTT. Residues: CASSLMPSGGANTGELFF.

This chain joins TRBV11-2 and TRBJ2-4; a possible D gene is TRBD2 (6 bases). The V end lost 5 bases, the J end lost 3 bases, and 11 bases lay between the germline ends. The CDR3 contains 14 residues. Per germline, CDR1 SGHAT and CDR2 FQNNGV. The DNA for the CDR3 is TGTGCCAGCAGCAACCCTAGCGTCAAAAACATTCAGTACTTC. It is translated as CASSNPSVKNIQYF.

The chain employs TRBV7-9 and TRBJ2-1; D is undetermined. The CDR3 loop spans 11 amino acids. V gave up 5 bases and J gave up 4 bases, with 3 bases separating them. Germline V gene data show CDR1 as SEHNR and CDR2 as FQNEAQ (reference sequence). CDR3 sequence reads: CASSPYNEQFF. The CDR3 DNA follows: TGTGCCAGCAGCCCTTACAATGAGCAGTTCTTC.

This clone was counted between two and nine times. The V and J genes are TRBV29-1 and TRBJ1-1; tentatively, D is TRBD1 (6 bases). This CDR3 contains 15 residues. Germline V lookup: CDR1 SQVTM, CDR2 ANQGSEA. V was trimmed by 6 bases and J by 2 bases, leaving 19 bases between them. The chain's CDR3 is CSVRFLGGGNTEAFF. As DNA, the CDR3 is TGCAGCGTACGATTCCTGGGAGGGGGAAACACTGAAGCTTTCTTT.

The V and J genes are TRBV11-3 and TRBJ1-3, with 7 nucleotides matching TRBD1. CDR3 length: 16 residues. Germline loops: CDR1 SGHNT, CDR2 YENEEA. The CDR3 DNA reads TGTGTCGACAGCGTAGGGACAGAACACTCTGGAAACACCATATATTTT. The encoded protein is CVDSVGTEHSGNTIYF. The full variable domain, completed using reference TRBV11-3 and TRBJ1-3, is EAGVVQSPRYKIIEKKQPVAFWCNPISGHNTLYWYLQNLGQGPELLIRYENEEAVDDSQLPKDRFSAERLKGVDSTLKIQPAELGDSAVYLCVDSVGTEHSGNTIYFGEGSWLTVV.

This chain uses TRBV7-2 with TRBJ1-2, with TRBD1 as a possible D gene (5 bases). Trimming pared 4 bases from V and 4 bases from J, leaving 13 bases between. The CDR3 contains 14 residues. Germline loops: CDR1 SGHTA, CDR2 FQGNSA. This CDR3 reads CASSSGTLGYGYTF. The CDR3 DNA follows: TGTGCCAGCAGCTCCGGGACTTTGGGCTATGGCTACACCTTC.

V usage is TRBV28 and J usage is TRBJ1-5; tentative D call: TRBD1 (5 bases). Trimming stripped 6 bases from V and 9 bases from J, with 21 bases between. This CDR3 is built from 15 residues. CDR1 and CDR2 (germline): MDHEN, SYDVKM. Here the CDR3 reads CASSTPGTAGAPQHF. Written as DNA, the CDR3 is TGTGCCAGCAGCACTCCAGGTACCGCTGGGGCGCCCCAGCATTTT.

The chain recombines TRBV2 with TRBJ2-7; D not certain. The CDR3 runs to 14 residues. V was trimmed by 3 bases and J by 6 bases, leaving 15 bases between them. Germline CDR1 reads SNHLY; CDR2 reads FYNNEI. The CDR3 bases are TGTGCCAGCAGTGAGGGCTATCGACCTCGCGAGCAGTACTTC. Translating it yields CASSEGYRPREQYF.

V gene TRBV11-2 combines with J gene TRBJ1-1; a weak D match, TRBD1 (6 bases). CDR1 and CDR2 (germline): SGHAT, FQNNGV. The length of the CDR3 is 14 residues. V was cut by 3 bases and J by 4 bases, with 12 bases left in between. The CDR3 loop is CASSFRGGVTEAFF. Written as DNA, the CDR3 is TGTGCCAGCAGCTTTAGAGGGGGGGTCACTGAAGCTTTCTTT.

The chain links TRBV28 to TRBJ1-1; 10 bases agree with TRBD1. The J segment lost 5 bases and the V segment lost 4 bases, leaving 10 bases of the junction unmatched. The CDR3 loop spans 16 amino acids. Germline CDR1 MDHEN, CDR2 SYDVKM. In DNA form, the CDR3 reads TGTGCCAGCAGTTCCCAACGGACAGGGGGACATACTGAAGCTTTCTTT. The encoded protein is CASSSQRTGGHTEAFF. Using reference TRBV28 and TRBJ1-1 for the parts outside the CDR3, the full variable domain is DVKVTQSSRYLVKRTGEKVFLECVQDMDHENMFWYRQDPGLGLRLIYFSYDVKMKEKGDIPEGYSVSREKKERFSLILESASTNQTSMYLCASSSQRTGGHTEAFFGQGTRLTVV.

The genes are TRBV3-1 (or the pseudogene TRBV3-2) and TRBJ1-4, with a tentative D call TRBD1 (5 bases). Trimming removed 2 bases from V and 8 bases from J, with 12 bases in between. From germline, CDR1 is LGHDT and CDR2 YNNKEL (reference sequence). The CDR3 consists of 14 residues. This CDR3 is CASSQPKGREKLFF. For the CDR3, the DNA is TGTGCCAGCAGCCAACCCAAGGGGAGGGAAAAACTGTTTTTT.

The CDR3 spells CASSLGRGEGAKNIQYF. CDR3 DNA sequence: TGCGCCAGCAGCTTGGGTAGGGGCGAAGGGGCCAAAAACATTCAGTACTTC. This chain connects TRBV5-1 to TRBJ2-4; tentative D call: TRBD1 (5 bases). Trimming shortened V by 0 bases and J by 1 base, and 14 bases separated the two germline ends. In germline, CDR1 is SGHRS, CDR2 YFSETQ. CDR3 length equals 17 residues.

The table lists this clone with a few counts. The same CDR3 also results from other DNA sequences found in this sample. The chain recombines TRBV15 with TRBJ2-7; 7 bases align to TRBD1. This CDR3 region has 14 residues. Germline values: CDR1 LNHNV, CDR2 YYDKDF (reference sequence). J was trimmed by 0 bases and V by 6 bases; bases with no gene match: 5. CDR3 region: CATRKGGPSYEQYF. CDR3 bases: TGTGCCACCAGGAAAGGGGGCCCCTCCTACGAGCAGTACTTC.

The V call is TRBV25-1, the J call TRBJ1-4, with TRBD1 matching 7 bases. Losses at the gene ends were 2 bases for V and 8 bases for J; bases not matched to a gene: 8. There are 15 residues in the CDR3. CDR1 is MGHDK and CDR2 is SYGVNS in the germline V gene. This chain's CDR3 is CASSEQGGRGEKLFF. CDR3 coding DNA: TGTGCCAGCAGTGAACAGGGGGGCCGTGGGGAAAAACTGTTTTTT.

This clone was detected only once. The genes are TRBV5-1 and TRBJ2-1; 11 nucleotides align to TRBD2. V lost 1 base, J lost 7 bases, and 7 bases stayed unmatched. This CDR3 is 16 amino acids long. Germline V CDR1 and CDR2: SGHRS, YFSETQ. The CDR3 loop is CASSLRSGRAENEQFF. CDR3 DNA sequence: TGCGCCAGCAGCTTGCGTAGCGGGAGGGCCGAGAATGAGCAGTTCTTC.

V and J are TRBV2 and TRBJ2-1; tentatively, D is TRBD1 (7 bases). With 6 bases removed from V and 7 bases from J, the gap between germline ends came to 16 bases. The germline CDR1 and CDR2 sequences are SNHLY and FYNNEI. The CDR3 totals 14 residues. This chain's CDR3 is CASRGGQAGNEQFF. DNA of the CDR3: TGTGCCAGCAGGGGAGGACAGGCCGGGAATGAGCAGTTCTTC.

The chain carries TRBV5-4 and TRBJ2-3; D unresolved. Germline assignment: CDR1 SGHNT and CDR2 YYREEE (reference sequence). The V and J ends lost 0 bases and 0 bases respectively, with 8 bases between them. The CDR3 covers 15 residues. The DNA for the CDR3 is TGTGCCAGCAGCTTGGGCAGTGCTAGCACAGATACGCAGTATTTT. Its protein product is CASSLGSASTDTQYF.

The chain carries TRBV28 and TRBJ2-7; 10 bases agree with TRBD1. V lost 6 bases, J lost 2 bases, and 25 bases stayed unmatched. Germline lookup yields CDR1 MDHEN and CDR2 SYDVKM. CDR3 length: 21 amino acids. The CDR3, as DNA: TGTGCCAGCAGCCGGCACTTCTCGACAGGGGGCGGAGGGGAGAAAGCCTACGAGCAGTACTTC. This sequence encodes CASSRHFSTGGGGEKAYEQYF.